A selection of T cell receptor beta chains follows, all from one sample in a study of response to subunit inactivated influenza vaccine. Each CDR3 protein gets one entry after TCRdb re-called the RT-PCR reads with MiXCR. This sample has hundreds of thousands of distinct CDR3 sequences, with roughly 27% found just once. Sequenced material: CD4+ T cells sorted from PBMCs, taken around 5 days after vaccination. These TCRs come from a man in his fifties who received an inactivated influenza vaccine. Each CDR3 is given with its conserved first and last residue. The D gene is left open where the match is weak. Not all rows give a size; the values are once, few, many and, for expanded clones, a class.

V gene,J gene,D gene,clone size,CDR3 DNA,CDR3 protein
TRBV4-1,TRBJ2-3,TRBD2,few,TGCGCCAGCAGCCCGGGACTAGCGGGGGGGCGGAGCACAGATACGCAGTATTTT,CASSPGLAGGRSTDTQYF
TRBV20-1,TRBJ1-1,TRBD1,few,TGCAGTGCTAGAGACCTCAAACAGGGGTCGGTCACTGAAGCTTTCTTT,CSARDLKQGSVTEAFF
TRBV7-2,TRBJ2-3,.,.,TGTGCCAGCACCAGGACTATAGACACAGATACGCAGTATTTT,CASTRTIDTDTQYF
TRBV4-1,TRBJ1-3,.,.,TGCGCCAGCAGCCAAGATTTACTGAGTGCTTATGGGAACACCATATATTTT,CASSQDLLSAYGNTIYF
TRBV7-8,TRBJ2-7,.,few,TGTGCCAGCAGCTTACATCAGTCCTACGAGCAGTACTTC,CASSLHQSYEQYF
TRBV12-3/TRBV12-4,TRBJ1-5,.,many,TGTGCCAGCAGTCCCGCCAGGAGCAATCAGCCCCAGCATTTT,CASSPARSNQPQHF
TRBV6-5,TRBJ1-2,.,.,TGTGCCAGCAGTTCCTCCCGGGGATTCGGCGGGAACTATGGCTACACCTTC,CASSSSRGFGGNYGYTF
TRBV20-1,TRBJ2-3,.,few,TGCAGTGCTAGAGGAGGGTGGGGCACAGATACGCAGTATTTT,CSARGGWGTDTQYF
TRBV15,TRBJ2-1,TRBD2,many,TGTGCCACCAGCAGAGAAGTTACTAGCGGGGGGGAGTTCTTC,CATSREVTSGGEFF
TRBV7-9,TRBJ2-7,TRBD1,few,TGTGCCAGCAGCTTACTAGGGACAGGGCAAGACGAGCAGTACTTC,CASSLLGTGQDEQYF
TRBV4-3,TRBJ2-5,.,.,TGCGCCAGCAGCCAAACGGGGTACCAAGAGACCCAGTACTTC,CASSQTGYQETQYF
TRBV24-1,TRBJ2-5,TRBD1,.,TGTGCCACCAGTCTGGGACAGGGTGTTGAGACCCAGTACTTC,CATSLGQGVETQYF
TRBV4-3,TRBJ2-2,.,few,TGCGCCAGCAGCCAAGTGCTTAGTGCGAACACCGGGGAGCTGTTTTTT,CASSQVLSANTGELFF
TRBV29-1,TRBJ2-1,TRBD2,many,TGCAGCGTATCGGGACTAGCGGGGGGGCGTGGGAATGAGCAGTTCTTC,CSVSGLAGGRGNEQFF
TRBV18,TRBJ2-2,TRBD1,.,TGTGCCAGCTCACTGGACAGGGTGAACACCGGGGAGCTGTTTTTT,CASSLDRVNTGELFF
TRBV19,TRBJ2-2,.,.,TGTGCCAGTAGTATTCAGCAGACGAACACCGGGGAGCTGTTTTTT,CASSIQQTNTGELFF
TRBV4-2,TRBJ2-3,TRBD2,.,TGTGCCAGCAGCCAAGGAGCGGGGGACACAGATACGCAGTATTTT,CASSQGAGDTDTQYF